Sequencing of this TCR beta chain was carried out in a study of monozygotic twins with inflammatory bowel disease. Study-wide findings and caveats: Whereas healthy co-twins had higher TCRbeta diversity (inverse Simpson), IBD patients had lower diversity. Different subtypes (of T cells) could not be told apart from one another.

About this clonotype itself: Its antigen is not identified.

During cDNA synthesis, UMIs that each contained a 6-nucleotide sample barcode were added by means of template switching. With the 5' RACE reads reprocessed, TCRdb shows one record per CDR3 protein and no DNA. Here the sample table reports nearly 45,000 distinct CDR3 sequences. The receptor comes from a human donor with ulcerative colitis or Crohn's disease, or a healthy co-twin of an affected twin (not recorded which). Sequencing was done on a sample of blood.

The CDR3 spells CSARTSGRFYEQYF. The J gene is TRBJ2-7, the V gene TRBV20-1; the TRBD2 assignment by TCRdb is unverifiable without DNA. Germline CDR1 and CDR2: DFQATT and SNEGSKA (reference sequence). The CDR3 loop spans 14 amino acids.